The 26 T cell receptor beta chains in this list originate from one sample, sequenced in a study of identical twins. In TCRdb, the 5' RACE reads were re-called with MiXCR into one record per CDR3 protein. This table has 200,000 or so distinct CDR3 sequences, approximately 8.3% appearing once. This same sample was also taken into another study, of yellow fever vaccine responses in identical twins.

Material for sequencing was memory (CD45RO+) T cells sorted from blood. These receptors all come from a woman younger than 30 in good health.

This clonotype was seen a handful of times. The rearrangement uses TRBV11-3 and TRBJ2-2; a possible D gene is TRBD1 (7 bases). Germline lookup yields CDR1 SGHNT and CDR2 YENEEA. Trimming cost V 3 bases and J 6 bases, with 11 bases left between them. This CDR3 comprises 14 residues. The CDR3: CASSFQGGPGELFF. DNA for the CDR3: TGTGCCAGCAGCTTCCAGGGGGGCCCCGGGGAGCTGTTTTTT.

This clonotype was observed a handful of times. The J gene is TRBJ2-2, the V gene TRBV7-2; TRBD2 matches at 10 bases. The V and J ends lost 5 bases and 7 bases, in that order; junction bases with no gene match: 10. This CDR3 is built from 16 residues. Germline CDR1 is SGHTA and CDR2 is FQGNSA. CDR3 in amino acids: CASSASGRARSGELFF. The CDR3 region has the DNA TGTGCCAGCAGCGCCAGCGGGAGGGCCAGGAGCGGGGAGCTGTTTTTT.

This clonotype was counted between two and nine times. The V and J genes are TRBV20-1 and TRBJ1-5; D gene unclear. This CDR3 has 14 residues. Germline CDR1 DFQATT, CDR2 SNEGSKA (reference sequence). V lost 0 bases and J 2 bases, leaving 8 bases between the germline ends. For the CDR3, the DNA is TGCAGTGCTAGAGACAGCACAGGCAATCAGCCCCAGCATTTT. Translating it yields CSARDSTGNQPQHF.

The table lists this clonotype with a few counts. The chain combines TRBV9 with TRBJ2-1; TRBD2 is a possible D gene (7 bases). The CDR3 sequence is 15 residues long. The V end was cut by 4 bases, the J end by 2 bases, with 13 bases between. The V gene's germline CDR1 is SGDLS and CDR2 YYNGEE. In nucleotides, the CDR3 is TGTGCCAGCAGCCCTGAGGGGGGGACCTACAATGAGCAGTTCTTC. The encoded protein is CASSPEGGTYNEQFF.

This chain joins TRBV11-2 and TRBJ2-1; TRBD1 aligns across 8 bases. The germline gives CDR1 SGHAT, CDR2 FQNNGV. With 1 base clipped from V and 4 bases from J, the junction kept 6 bases outside the gene matches. The CDR3 length is 16 residues. In DNA, the CDR3 is TGTGCCAGCAGCTTAGGGCACGGGACAGGTTACAATGAGCAGTTCTTC. Residues: CASSLGHGTGYNEQFF.

This clonotype came up a few times. It is unclear where the CDR3 begins or ends on the DNA, so no DNA is shown, and the CDR3 is as TCRdb lists it. V is TRBV21-1 and J is TRBJ2-3; the table's D call of TRBD1 was not tested on the DNA. TRBV21-1 is deemed a pseudogene. Counting both end residues, the CDR3 totals 21 amino acids. This chain's CDR3 is CASRQNVGLGTGQTSTDTQYF.

The chain combines TRBV4-3 with TRBJ2-2, with D perhaps matching TRBD1 (5 bases). With 0 bases removed from V and 5 bases from J, the gap between germline ends came to 10 bases. Germline-derived CDR1 and CDR2 are LGHNA and YSLEER. This CDR3 region has 15 residues. This CDR3 is CASSQDSGRTGELFF. The CDR3 coding sequence is TGCGCCAGCAGCCAAGATTCAGGGCGAACCGGGGAGCTGTTTTTT.

This clonotype was counted many times. The genes are TRBV18 and TRBJ2-1, with D uncertain. Trimming shortened V by 3 bases and J by 8 bases, and 14 bases separated the two germline ends. The CDR3 consists of 14 residues. The germline CDR1 and CDR2 sequences are KGHSH and LQKENI. CDR3 protein: CASSPYPGSDEQFF. DNA of the CDR3: TGTGCCAGCTCACCGTACCCCGGGTCCGATGAGCAGTTCTTC.

This clonotype was observed many times. The V call is TRBV7-2, the J call TRBJ2-4; D possibly corresponds to TRBD1 (6 bases). The CDR3 runs 15 residues. Looked up from germline, CDR1 is SGHTA and CDR2 is FQGNSA. V was shortened by 1 base and J by 8 bases, with 15 bases between the two germline ends. The CDR3 region has the DNA TGTGCCAGCAGCTTAGGTGTAGTACAGGGCCACATTCAGTACTTC. Translated: CASSLGVVQGHIQYF.

This clonotype was observed many times. This CDR3 is CASTGFNEQFF. CDR3 DNA: TGTGCCAGCACCGGATTCAATGAGCAGTTCTTC. This chain connects TRBV2 to TRBJ2-1; D is undetermined. This CDR3 is built from 11 residues. V was pared by 7 bases and J by 6 bases, with 7 bases between. CDR1 and CDR2 (germline): SNHLY, FYNNEI.

The rearrangement links TRBV15 to TRBJ1-6; D ambiguous. This CDR3 is built from 14 residues. Trimming pared 0 bases from V and 7 bases from J, leaving 7 bases between. Germline loops: CDR1 LNHNV, CDR2 YYDKDF (reference sequence). CDR3 amino acids: CATSRDTENSPLHF. CDR3 bases: TGTGCCACCAGCAGAGATACAGAGAATTCACCCCTCCACTTT.

This clonotype was detected many times. The gene calls are TRBV5-1 and TRBJ1-1, with a weak D call TRBD1 (5 bases). Deletions cut 4 bases from V and 1 base from J, with 11 bases between. CDR3 length equals 14 residues. CDR1 is SGHRS, CDR2 YFSETQ, per germline. The CDR3 spells CASSAGPGNTEAFF. CDR3 bases: TGCGCCAGCAGCGCGGGGCCAGGGAACACTGAAGCTTTCTTT.

This clonotype was counted ten times or more. This rearrangement joins TRBV28 to TRBJ1-5; 8 bases fit TRBD1. The CDR3 is 15 amino acids. V lost 6 bases, J lost 2 bases, and 6 bases stayed unmatched. Germline loops: CDR1 MDHEN, CDR2 SYDVKM. DNA for the CDR3: TGTGCCAGCAGCCCCAGGGGGCACGGCAATCAGCCCCAGCATTTT. Amino acid sequence: CASSPRGHGNQPQHF.

This clonotype has more than one count but fewer than ten. The chain is built from TRBV5-1 and TRBJ2-3, with 12 bases fitting TRBD2. The CDR3 extends over 18 amino acids. Germline-derived CDR1 and CDR2 are SGHRS and YFSETQ. V lost 0 bases and J lost 1; bases outside the gene matches: 6. CDR3 region: CASSLASSGGVRTDTQYF. CDR3 nucleotide sequence: TGCGCCAGCAGCTTGGCGTCTAGCGGGGGGGTACGCACAGATACGCAGTATTTT.

This clonotype has ten or more counts. The J gene is TRBJ1-4, the V gene TRBV4-2, with 9 bases that match TRBD1. V lost 2 bases to trimming and J lost 8 bases; unmatched junction nucleotides: 12. The CDR3 has 17 residues. CDR1 is LGHNA and CDR2 is YNFKEQ in the germline V gene. As DNA, the CDR3 is TGTGCCAGCAGCCAAAACCTCGGGGGACAGGGCGGGGAAAAACTGTTTTTT. Translating it yields CASSQNLGGQGGEKLFF.

There are many counts of this clonotype. This chain connects TRBV14 to TRBJ2-1; 9 bases are a match to TRBD2. This CDR3 spans 19 amino acids. After removal of 1 base from V and 1 base from J, the junction contained 11 bases not matched to a gene. CDR1 and CDR2 (germline): SGHDN, FVKESK. CDR3 loop: CASSQGRVSGRLSYNEQFF. The CDR3 bases are TGTGCCAGCAGCCAAGGGAGGGTAAGCGGGAGGCTTTCCTACAATGAGCAGTTCTTC.

This rearrangement joins TRBV6-1 to TRBJ2-1, with 14 bases fitting TRBD2. CDR3 size: 15 residues. Germline CDR1 is MNHNS and CDR2 is SASEGT. With V trimmed by 6 bases and J by 8 bases, 6 bases remained unmatched. The CDR3 loop reads CASRGTSGGSHEQFF. The CDR3 DNA follows: TGTGCCAGCAGGGGGACTAGCGGGGGAAGCCATGAGCAGTTCTTC.

V usage is TRBV6-2 or TRBV6-3 and J usage is TRBJ2-1, with D hard to call. Trimming pared 8 bases from V and 8 bases from J, leaving 13 bases between. CDR3 length: 12 residues. Germline lookup yields CDR1 MNHEY and CDR2 SVGEGT. CDR3 DNA sequence: TGTGCCAGCGGACGTCGGCCTGATGAGCAGTTCTTC. Encoded protein: CASGRRPDEQFF.

This chain joins TRBV2 and TRBJ2-2; TRBD2 matches at 14 bases. V was pared by 7 bases and J by 3 bases, with 19 bases of the junction left unmatched. Per germline, CDR1 SNHLY and CDR2 FYNNEI. This CDR3 spans 21 amino acids. The CDR3 sequence: CASIPLQKTSGGAGYTGELFF. Here the CDR3 DNA reads TGTGCCAGCATTCCCCTCCAGAAGACTAGCGGGGGGGCCGGGTACACCGGGGAGCTGTTTTTT.

The chain couples TRBV5-1 to TRBJ2-7; D call uncertain. The length of the CDR3 is 14 residues. The germline V gene has CDR1 SGHRS and CDR2 YFSETQ. With 0 bases removed from V and 1 base from J, the gap between germline ends came to 8 bases. In DNA form, the CDR3 reads TGCGCCAGCAGCTTGGATGTCAGGTCCTACGAGCAGTACTTC. Translation gives CASSLDVRSYEQYF.

This clonotype was seen a few times. V is TRBV12-3 or TRBV12-4 and J is TRBJ1-1; D is unclear. With 7 bases removed from V and 1 base from J, the gap between germline ends came to 19 bases. The CDR3 consists of 16 residues. The CDR3: CASIKGAQLPNTEAFF. For the CDR3, the DNA is TGTGCCAGCATAAAAGGTGCTCAGCTCCCGAACACTGAAGCTTTCTTT.

This clonotype was seen only a few times. The chain uses TRBV28 and TRBJ2-1, with 7 nucleotides matching TRBD2. With 7 bases clipped from V and 7 bases from J, the junction kept 4 bases outside the gene matches. Germline assignment: CDR1 MDHEN and CDR2 SYDVKM. The CDR3 contains 12 residues. CDR3 sequence reads: CASNLRGNEQFF. For the CDR3, the DNA is TGTGCCAGCAATTTGCGGGGGAATGAGCAGTTCTTC. Combining the CDR3 with reference TRBV28 and TRBJ2-1 gives the whole variable domain DVKVTQSSRYLVKRTGEKVFLECVQDMDHENMFWYRQDPGLGLRLIYFSYDVKMKEKGDIPEGYSVSREKKERFSLILESASTNQTSMYLCASNLRGNEQFFGPGTRLTVL.

This clonotype was observed a handful of times. The chain is built from TRBV7-2 and TRBJ2-4, with D perhaps matching TRBD1 (5 bases). The germline CDR1 and CDR2 sequences are SGHTA and FQGNSA. Trimming left V 4 bases short and J 5 bases short, with 9 bases between. CDR3 size: 13 residues. The CDR3 bases are TGTGCCAGCAGCTGGGGCCCGGAAAACATTCAGTACTTC. Amino acid sequence: CASSWGPENIQYF.

This clonotype has only a few counts. The chain carries TRBV3-1 and TRBJ2-1; D is perhaps TRBD2 (5 bases). The germline gives CDR1 LGHDT, CDR2 YNNKEL (reference sequence). The CDR3 runs to 15 residues. The V end was cut by 7 bases, the J end by 6 bases, with 19 bases between. Here the CDR3 DNA reads TGTGCCAGCACCAAGGGAGTCGGGGAATCCAATGAGCAGTTCTTC. As protein: CASTKGVGESNEQFF.

The rearrangement joins TRBV5-6 to TRBJ1-6; D possibly corresponds to TRBD1 (5 bases). Looked up from germline, CDR1 is SGHDT and CDR2 is YYEEEE. This CDR3 is 13 amino acids long. The V end was cut by 4 bases, the J end by 7 bases, with 9 bases between. The DNA for the CDR3 is TGTGCCAGCAGCGAGGGGAGGAATTCACCCCTCCACTTT. Protein sequence: CASSEGRNSPLHF. The full variable domain, rest sourced from reference TRBV5-6 and TRBJ1-6, is DAGVTQSPTHLIKTRGQQVTLRCSPKSGHDTVSWYQQALGQGPQFIFQYYEEEERQRGNFPDRFSGHQFPNYSSELNVNALLLGDSALYLCASSEGRNSPLHFGNGTRLTVT.

This clonotype turned up a few times. The chain couples TRBV7-2 to TRBJ2-5, with a possible D match to TRBD2 (6 bases). Trimming removed 6 bases from V and 4 bases from J, with 18 bases in between. The germline V gene encodes CDR1 SGHTA and CDR2 FQGNSA. CDR3 size: 15 residues. CDR3 DNA sequence: TGTGCCAGCAGGAAGGCGGGGACGTCAAGAGAGACCCAGTACTTC. Protein sequence: CASRKAGTSRETQYF.